Following are 4 T cell receptor beta chains from one sample sequenced in a study of PD-1 blockade in classical Hodgkin lymphoma (dated by TCRdb to 2018 to 2021). Library construction relied on the immunoSEQ multiplex PCR assay. TCRdb limited this immuneACCESS table to in-frame rearrangements with V and J called. A share of clones is missing; checked studies link under half to unresolved V genes, and the rest is unexplained. This sample has around 21,000 clones in its table, and more than 75% of those were observed once. Less than 9% of the sample goes to the ten largest clones. What the time point label conveys for this sample: cycle 4 day 1 (C4D1), after less than seven weeks of nivolumab. All trial patients had relapsed after autologous stem cell transplantation, with cohorts A, B and C differing in prior brentuximab vedotin exposure. CD8+ T cells were purified from thawed PBMCs by magnetic negative selection with a Miltenyi CD8+ T cell isolation kit.

The sample was CD8+ T cells from blood, taken before the fourth cycle of nivolumab. These receptors were collected from a human donor with classical Hodgkin lymphoma.

The chain carries TRBV5-4 and TRBJ2-1; 14 nucleotides agree with TRBD2. CDR3 length: 19 residues. The junction had 15 bases not matched to a gene; V was cut back by 3 bases and J by 7 bases. The germline CDR1 and CDR2 sequences are SGHNT and YYREEE (reference sequence). CDR3 loop: CASSSPDSGLAGGSNEQFF. The CDR3, as DNA: TGTGCCAGCAGCTCTCCAGACTCCGGACTAGCGGGGGGCTCGAATGAGCAGTTCTTC.

A single count supports this clone. The chain joins TRBV19 to TRBJ1-5; D gene uncertain. CDR3 length equals 15 residues. Trimming stripped 7 bases from V and 2 bases from J, with 15 bases between. The germline gives CDR1 LNHDA, CDR2 SQIVND (reference sequence). This CDR3 is CASTLGSRGNQPQHF. In DNA, the CDR3 is TGTGCCAGTACCCTAGGGAGCCGGGGCAATCAGCCCCAGCATTTT.

The chain employs TRBV19 and TRBJ2-3; the D is unclear. The V gene's germline CDR1 is LNHDA and CDR2 SQIVND (reference sequence). This CDR3 is 15 amino acids long. The ends were cut back, 3 bases at V and 1 base at J, with 11 bases in the middle. The DNA for the CDR3 is TGTGCCAGTAGTATTATAGTGGGTGGCACAGATACGCAGTATTTT. Residues: CASSIIVGGTDTQYF.

The V call is TRBV7-6, the J call TRBJ2-1, with TRBD2 matching 10 bases. The germline gives CDR1 SGHVS, CDR2 FNYEAQ. CDR3 size: 15 residues. V lost 3 bases, J lost 6 bases, and 5 bases stayed unmatched. CDR3 nucleotides: TGTGCCAGCAGCTTCGCTAGCGGGGGCCCCAATGAGCAGTTCTTC. Translation: CASSFASGGPNEQFF.